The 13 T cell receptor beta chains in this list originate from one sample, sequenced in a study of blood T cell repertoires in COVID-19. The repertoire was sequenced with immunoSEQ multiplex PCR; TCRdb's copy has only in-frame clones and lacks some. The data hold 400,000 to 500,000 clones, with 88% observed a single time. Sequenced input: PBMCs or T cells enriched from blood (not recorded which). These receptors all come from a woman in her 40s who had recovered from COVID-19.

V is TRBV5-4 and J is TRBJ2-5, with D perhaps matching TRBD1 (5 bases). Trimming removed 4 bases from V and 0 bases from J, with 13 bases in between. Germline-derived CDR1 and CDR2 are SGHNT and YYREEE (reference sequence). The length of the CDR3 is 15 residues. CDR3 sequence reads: CASSNRQIYQETQYF. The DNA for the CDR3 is TGTGCCAGCAGCAATCGACAGATTTACCAAGAGACCCAGTACTTC. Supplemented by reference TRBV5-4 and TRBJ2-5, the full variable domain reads ETGVTQSPTHLIKTRGQQVTLRCSSQSGHNTVSWYQQALGQGPQFIFQYYREEENGRGNFPPRFSGLQFPNYSSELNVNALELDDSALYLCASSNRQIYQETQYFGPGTRLLVL.

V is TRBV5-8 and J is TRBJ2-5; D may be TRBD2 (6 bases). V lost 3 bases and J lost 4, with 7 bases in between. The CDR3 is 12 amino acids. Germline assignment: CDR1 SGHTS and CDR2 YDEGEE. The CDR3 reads CASSWRGETQYF. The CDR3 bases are TGTGCCAGCAGCTGGAGGGGAGAGACCCAGTACTTC. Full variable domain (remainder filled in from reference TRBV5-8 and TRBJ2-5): EAGVTQSPTHLIKTRGQQATLRCSPISGHTSVYWYQQALGLGLQFLLWYDEGEERNRGNFPPRFSGRQFPNYSSELNVNALELEDSALYLCASSWRGETQYFGPGTRLLVL.

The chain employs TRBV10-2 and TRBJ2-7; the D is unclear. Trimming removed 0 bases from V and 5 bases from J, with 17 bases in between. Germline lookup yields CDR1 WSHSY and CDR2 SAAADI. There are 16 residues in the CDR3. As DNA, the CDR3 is TGCGCCAGCAGTGAGTCTCGGCTAGTCTCGGTCCACGAGCAGTACTTC. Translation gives CASSESRLVSVHEQYF.

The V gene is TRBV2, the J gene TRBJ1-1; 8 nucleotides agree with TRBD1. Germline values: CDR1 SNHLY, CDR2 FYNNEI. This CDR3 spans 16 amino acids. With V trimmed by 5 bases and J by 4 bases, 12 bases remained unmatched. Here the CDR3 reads CASSSQGAGVGTEAFF. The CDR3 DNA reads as TGTGCCAGCAGTAGTCAGGGGGCCGGCGTGGGCACTGAAGCTTTCTTT.

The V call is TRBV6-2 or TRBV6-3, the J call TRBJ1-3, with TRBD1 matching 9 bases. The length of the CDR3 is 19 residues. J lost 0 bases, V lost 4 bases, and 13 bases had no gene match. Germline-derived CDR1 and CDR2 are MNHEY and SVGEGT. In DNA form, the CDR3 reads TGTGCCAGCAGTTTCTCCTCCGGGACAGGGACGATCTCTGGAAACACCATATATTTT. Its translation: CASSFSSGTGTISGNTIYF.

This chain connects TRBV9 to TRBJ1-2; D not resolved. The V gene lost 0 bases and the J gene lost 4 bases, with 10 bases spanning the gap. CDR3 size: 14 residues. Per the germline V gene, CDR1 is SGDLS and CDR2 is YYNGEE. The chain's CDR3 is CASSVGVGSYGYTF. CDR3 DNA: TGTGCCAGCAGCGTAGGAGTGGGGAGCTATGGCTACACCTTC.

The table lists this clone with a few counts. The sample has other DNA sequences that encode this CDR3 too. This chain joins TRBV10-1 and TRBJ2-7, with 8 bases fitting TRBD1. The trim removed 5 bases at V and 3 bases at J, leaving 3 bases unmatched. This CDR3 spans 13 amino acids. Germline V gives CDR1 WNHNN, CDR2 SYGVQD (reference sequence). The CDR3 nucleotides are TGCGCCAGCAGTACCGGACAGGGCTACGAGCAGTACTTC. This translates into CASSTGQGYEQYF.

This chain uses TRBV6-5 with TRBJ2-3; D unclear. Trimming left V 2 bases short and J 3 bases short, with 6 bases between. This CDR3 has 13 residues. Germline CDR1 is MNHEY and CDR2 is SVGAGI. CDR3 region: CASSYGDTDTQYF. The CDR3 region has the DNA TGTGCCAGCAGTTACGGAGATACAGATACGCAGTATTTT.

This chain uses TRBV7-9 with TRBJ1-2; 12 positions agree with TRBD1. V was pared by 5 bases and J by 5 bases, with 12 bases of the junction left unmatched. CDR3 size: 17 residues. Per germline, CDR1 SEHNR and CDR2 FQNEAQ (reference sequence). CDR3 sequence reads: CASSPRDRGRSEYGYTF. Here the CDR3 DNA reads TGTGCCAGCAGCCCCCGGGACAGGGGGCGTTCAGAGTATGGCTACACCTTC.

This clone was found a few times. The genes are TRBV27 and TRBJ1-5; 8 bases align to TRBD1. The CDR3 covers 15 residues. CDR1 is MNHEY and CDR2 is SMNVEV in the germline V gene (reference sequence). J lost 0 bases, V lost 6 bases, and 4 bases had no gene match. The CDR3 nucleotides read TGTGCCAGCAGGACAGGGGCCTATAGCAATCAGCCCCAGCATTTT. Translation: CASRTGAYSNQPQHF.

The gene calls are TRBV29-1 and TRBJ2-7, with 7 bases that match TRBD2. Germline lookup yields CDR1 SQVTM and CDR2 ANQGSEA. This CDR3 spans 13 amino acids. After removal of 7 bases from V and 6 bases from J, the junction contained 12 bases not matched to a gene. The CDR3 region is CSAASLGGGEQYF. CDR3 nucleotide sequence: TGCAGCGCCGCATCCCTGGGGGGGGGCGAGCAGTACTTC.

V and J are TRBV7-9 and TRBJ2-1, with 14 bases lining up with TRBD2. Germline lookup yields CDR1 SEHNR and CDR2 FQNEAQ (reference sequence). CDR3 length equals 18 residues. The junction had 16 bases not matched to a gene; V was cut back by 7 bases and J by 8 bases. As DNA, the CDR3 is TGTGCCAGCACCCCCCCCGGGACTAGCGGGGGTATTAAGGATGAGCAGTTCTTC. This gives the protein CASTPPGTSGGIKDEQFF.

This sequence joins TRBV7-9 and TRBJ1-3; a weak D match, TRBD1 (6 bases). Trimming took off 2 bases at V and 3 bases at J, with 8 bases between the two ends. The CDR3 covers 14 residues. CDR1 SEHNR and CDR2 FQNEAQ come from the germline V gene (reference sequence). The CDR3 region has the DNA TGTGCCAGCAGCTTATTACAGGGTGGAAACACCATATATTTT. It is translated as CASSLLQGGNTIYF.